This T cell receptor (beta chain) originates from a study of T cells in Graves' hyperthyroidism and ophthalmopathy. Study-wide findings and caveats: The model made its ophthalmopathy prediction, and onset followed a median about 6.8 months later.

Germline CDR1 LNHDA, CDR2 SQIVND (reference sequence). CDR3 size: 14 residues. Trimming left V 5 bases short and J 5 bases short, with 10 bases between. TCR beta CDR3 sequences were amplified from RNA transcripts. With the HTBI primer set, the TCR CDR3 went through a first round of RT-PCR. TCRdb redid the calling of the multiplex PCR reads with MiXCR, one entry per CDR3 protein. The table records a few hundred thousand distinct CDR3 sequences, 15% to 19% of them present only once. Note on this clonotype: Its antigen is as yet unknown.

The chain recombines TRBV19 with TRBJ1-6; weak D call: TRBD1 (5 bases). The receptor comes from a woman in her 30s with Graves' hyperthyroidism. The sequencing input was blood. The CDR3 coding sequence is TGTGCCAGTAGTCGCGGGGGACATAATTCACCCCTCCACTTT. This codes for CASSRGGHNSPLHF.